This is a list of T cell receptor beta chains from one sample in a study of control samples from healthy donors and cancer patients. The assay was immunoSEQ multiplex PCR, and TCRdb's table has in-frame clones only and misses some. Found here are about 180,000 clones, around 94% of them singletons; the top ten hold over 1.3%. Sequencing was done on a sample of blood. Source of these receptors: a woman aged 18-29 years in good health. Each CDR3 is given with its conserved first and last residue. The D gene is left open where the match is weak. Not every row has a clone size; where given, it reads once, few, many or a size class.

J | V | D | size | CDR3 | DNA
TRBJ1-2 | TRBV5-1 | TRBD1 | NA | CASSLGTGYGYTF | TGCGCCAGCAGCTTAGGGACAGGTTATGGCTACACCTTC
TRBJ1-4 | TRBV6-1 | TRBD1 | NA | CASSGQTGTGAFYRFF | TGTGCCAGCAGTGGACAGACCGGGACAGGGGCCTTTTACAGGTTTTTT
TRBJ1-4 | TRBV6-2/TRBV6-3 | NA | NA | CASSYSTRGGFSTNEKLFF | TGTGCCAGCAGTTACTCGACGCGAGGGGGGTTTAGCACTAATGAAAAACTGTTTTTT
TRBJ1-4 | TRBV7-2 | TRBD1 | NA | CASRPPGQGEKLFF | TGTGCCAGCAGACCGCCGGGACAGGGTGAAAAACTGTTTTTT
TRBJ1-1 | TRBV11-2 | TRBD1 | NA | CASSLGGQMNTEAFF | TGTGCCAGCAGCTTGGGGGGACAGATGAACACTGAAGCTTTCTTT
TRBJ2-7 | TRBV4-3 | TRBD2 | NA | CASSREAGGPYEQYF | TGCGCCAGCAGCCGAGAAGCGGGAGGGCCTTACGAGCAGTACTTC
TRBJ2-5 | TRBV6-2/TRBV6-3 | TRBD2 | once | CASSTGLAGAETQYF | TGTGCCAGCAGTACGGGACTAGCGGGAGCAGAGACCCAGTACTTC
TRBJ1-1 | TRBV6-2/TRBV6-3 | NA | once | CASSSAALTANTEAFF | TGTGCCAGCAGTTCCGCAGCCTTAACCGCCAACACTGAAGCTTTCTTT
TRBJ1-1 | TRBV27 | NA | NA | CASSFVGGTEAFF | TGTGCCAGCAGTTTTGTCGGGGGCACTGAAGCTTTCTTT
TRBJ1-1 | TRBV10-3 | NA | NA | CAISEFGVGVQTSSEAFF | TGTGCCATCAGTGAGTTTGGGGTGGGAGTGCAGACTTCCAGTGAAGCTTTCTTT
TRBJ2-3 | TRBV11-3 | NA | NA | CASSLEGTQPPDTQYF | TGTGCCAGCAGCTTAGAGGGGACCCAACCCCCAGATACGCAGTATTTT
TRBJ1-5 | TRBV7-2 | NA | NA | CASSLGGGLKAQHF | TGTGCCAGCAGCTTGGGGGGTGGGCTTAAGGCCCAGCATTTT
TRBJ1-2 | TRBV12-5 | NA | NA | CASGLAPPRGANYGYTF | TGTGCTAGTGGTTTGGCCCCCCCCAGGGGCGCTAACTATGGCTACACCTTC
TRBJ1-5 | TRBV28 | NA | NA | CASMPPRGLGEPQHF | TGTGCCAGCATGCCCCCCAGGGGATTAGGGGAGCCCCAGCATTTT
TRBJ1-1 | TRBV20-1 | NA | NA | CSARVSIEAFF | TGCAGTGCTAGAGTATCGATCGAAGCTTTCTTT
TRBJ1-1 | TRBV10-1 | NA | NA | CASSRDKSPMNTEAFF | TGCGCCAGCAGTCGGGACAAATCTCCCATGAACACTGAAGCTTTCTTT
TRBJ2-1 | TRBV19 | TRBD2 | NA | CASSIKRLAHYNEQFF | TGTGCCAGTAGTATCAAACGACTAGCGCATTACAATGAGCAGTTCTTC
TRBJ1-1 | TRBV19 | NA | NA | CASSTYREAFF | TGTGCCAGTAGTACCTACAGGGAAGCTTTCTTT
TRBJ1-1 | TRBV28 | NA | NA | CASSLKTPRWGRGTEAFF | TGTGCCAGCAGTTTAAAAACCCCCCGCTGGGGTCGGGGGACTGAAGCTTTCTTT
TRBJ1-2 | TRBV5-4 | TRBD1 | NA | CASSKTGTVGYTF | TGTGCCAGCAGCAAGACAGGGACGGTCGGCTACACCTTC
TRBJ2-4 | TRBV5-1 | NA | NA | CASSLAAGLAKNIQYF | TGCGCCAGCAGCTTGGCGGCGGGGCTAGCCAAAAACATTCAGTACTTC
TRBJ2-3 | TRBV7-2 | NA | NA | CASSRPDGLATQYF | TGTGCCAGCAGCAGACCTGACGGACTCGCTACGCAGTATTTT
TRBJ1-1 | TRBV6-1 | NA | NA | CASSDLRNTEAFF | TGTGCCAGCAGTGATTTGAGGAACACTGAAGCTTTCTTT
TRBJ1-2 | TRBV27 | NA | NA | CASGPRVANYGYTF | TGTGCCAGCGGACCTCGGGTCGCTAACTATGGCTACACCTTC
TRBJ1-2 | TRBV6-6 | TRBD1 | NA | CASSTDRSGGYTF | TGTGCCAGCAGTACGGACAGGTCCGGTGGCTACACCTTC
TRBJ1-2 | TRBV9 | NA | NA | CASSQSGDHGYTF | TGTGCCAGCAGCCAATCAGGGGATCATGGCTACACCTTC
TRBJ2-2 | TRBV5-8 | TRBD1 | NA | CASSFGTAYTGELFF | TGTGCCAGCAGCTTCGGGACAGCCTACACCGGGGAGCTGTTTTTT
TRBJ2-5 | TRBV10-2 | TRBD2 | NA | CASSSGRETQYF | TGCGCCAGTTCTAGCGGGAGGGAGACCCAGTACTTC
TRBJ1-1 | TRBV2 | NA | NA | CASSRTQGAGTEAFF | TGTGCCAGCAGCCGTACGCAGGGAGCGGGCACTGAAGCTTTCTTT
TRBJ2-5 | TRBV3-1/TRBV3-2 | NA | NA | CASSQDTMGTQYF | TGTGCCAGCAGCCAAGACACGATGGGGACCCAGTACTTC
TRBJ1-6 | TRBV5-8 | NA | NA | CASSVSSYNSPLHF | TGTGCCAGCAGCGTGAGTTCCTATAATTCACCCCTCCACTTT
TRBJ2-1 | TRBV2 | NA | NA | CASFPGQSYNEQFF | TGTGCCAGCTTTCCGGGACAATCCTACAATGAGCAGTTCTTC
TRBJ2-5 | TRBV11-2 | NA | NA | CASSSYSGYQETQYF | TGTGCCAGCAGCTCCTACTCAGGGTACCAAGAGACCCAGTACTTC
TRBJ1-1 | TRBV9 | TRBD1 | NA | CASSVGTGEIEAFF | TGTGCCAGCAGCGTAGGTACAGGGGAGATTGAAGCTTTCTTT
TRBJ2-3 | TRBV12-3/TRBV12-4 | NA | NA | CASRSLDTQYF | TGTGCCAGCAGGTCGTTAGATACGCAGTATTTT
TRBJ2-7 | TRBV2 | TRBD2 | NA | CASRFRTSGNEQYF | TGTGCCAGCCGGTTTAGGACTAGCGGCAACGAGCAGTACTTC
TRBJ1-6 | TRBV24-1 | NA | NA | CATSAGATPLHF | TGTGCCACCAGTGCGGGAGCGACGCCCCTCCACTTT
TRBJ1-1 | TRBV6-5 | NA | NA | CASSYQGLNTEAFF | TGTGCCAGCAGTTACCAGGGCTTGAACACTGAAGCTTTCTTT
TRBJ2-7 | TRBV7-2 | NA | NA | CASSLLEEQYF | TGTGCCAGCAGTCTACTAGAAGAGCAGTACTTC
TRBJ2-7 | TRBV10-1 | TRBD2 | few | CASSMGLAGASEQYF | TGCGCCAGCAGTATGGGACTAGCGGGAGCGTCCGAGCAGTACTTC
TRBJ1-4 | TRBV28 | NA | NA | CATNPAAGEKLFF | TGTGCCACCAATCCCGCGGCTGGTGAAAAACTGTTTTTT
TRBJ2-1 | TRBV13 | NA | NA | CASSLSYRERTSSYNEQFF | TGTGCCAGCAGCTTATCTTATCGGGAGCGTACGAGCTCCTACAATGAGCAGTTCTTC
TRBJ1-2 | TRBV3-1/TRBV3-2 | NA | NA | CASSLIGTAGYTF | TGTGCCAGCAGCCTGATTGGGACGGCGGGGTACACCTTC
TRBJ2-7 | TRBV2 | TRBD1 | NA | CASSATGAIEQYF | TGTGCCAGCAGTGCGACAGGGGCGATTGAGCAGTACTTC
TRBJ2-5 | TRBV20-1 | TRBD2 | NA | CSASTGTSGGGLKETQYF | TGCAGTGCTAGTACCGGGACTAGCGGGGGGGGTTTAAAAGAGACCCAGTACTTC
TRBJ2-3 | TRBV7-2 | NA | NA | CASSLGTARKSTDTQYF | TGTGCCAGCAGCTTAGGGACAGCACGCAAAAGCACAGATACGCAGTATTTT
TRBJ1-1 | TRBV11-3 | NA | NA | CASSLGMNTEAFF | TGTGCCAGCAGCTTAGGAATGAACACTGAAGCTTTCTTT
TRBJ1-6 | TRBV10-3 | NA | NA | CAISVVWGRTYSPLHF | TGTGCCATCAGTGTGGTGTGGGGCAGGACATATTCACCCCTCCACTTT
TRBJ1-5 | TRBV19 | NA | NA | CASSINEGDGVLEPQHF | TGTGCCAGTAGTATAAATGAAGGGGATGGGGTGTTAGAGCCCCAGCATTTT
TRBJ2-3 | TRBV9 | TRBD1 | NA | CASSGQGLGTDTQYF | TGTGCCAGCAGCGGACAGGGTTTAGGCACAGATACGCAGTATTTT
TRBJ2-5 | TRBV10-3 | NA | NA | CAISEGNKGWETQYF | TGTGCCATCAGTGAAGGGAATAAGGGGTGGGAGACCCAGTACTTC
TRBJ1-2 | TRBV28 | TRBD1 | NA | CASTHRGPYTF | TGTGCCAGCACACACAGGGGCCCCTACACCTTC
TRBJ2-2 | TRBV7-8 | TRBD1 | NA | CASSGVKATGGGTGELFF | TGTGCCAGCAGCGGGGTGAAGGCCACAGGGGGCGGTACCGGGGAGCTGTTTTTT
TRBJ2-1 | TRBV12-3/TRBV12-4 | NA | NA | CASSSVGEQFF | TGTGCCAGCAGTTCTGTCGGTGAGCAGTTCTTC
TRBJ2-7 | TRBV28 | TRBD1 | NA | CASSLGQGSEQYF | TGTGCCAGCAGCCTAGGACAGGGCAGCGAGCAGTACTTC
TRBJ1-1 | TRBV4-1 | NA | NA | CASSQVWGNTEAFF | TGCGCCAGCAGCCAAGTGTGGGGAAACACTGAAGCTTTCTTT
TRBJ1-2 | TRBV19 | TRBD1 | NA | CASSLRDRGGYTF | TGTGCCAGTAGTCTCCGGGACAGGGGCGGCTACACCTTC
TRBJ2-4 | TRBV27 | TRBD2 | few | CASSRTGLAGGRGENIQYF | TGTGCCAGCAGTCGAACGGGGCTAGCGGGAGGGCGAGGGGAAAACATTCAGTACTTC